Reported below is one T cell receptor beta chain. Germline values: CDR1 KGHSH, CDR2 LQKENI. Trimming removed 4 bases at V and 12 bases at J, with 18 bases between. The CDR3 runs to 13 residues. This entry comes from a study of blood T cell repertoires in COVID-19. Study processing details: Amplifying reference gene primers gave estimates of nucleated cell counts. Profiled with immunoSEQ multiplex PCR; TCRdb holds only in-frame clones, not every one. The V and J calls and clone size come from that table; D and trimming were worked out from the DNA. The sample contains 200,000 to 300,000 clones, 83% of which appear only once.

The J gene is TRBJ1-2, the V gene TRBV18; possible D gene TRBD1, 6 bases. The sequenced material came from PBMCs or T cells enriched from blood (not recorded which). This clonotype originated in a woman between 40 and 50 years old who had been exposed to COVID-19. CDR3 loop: CASSQNTDRGDTF. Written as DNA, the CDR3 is TGTGCCAGCTCACAAAATACGGACAGAGGGGACACCTTC.